A selection of T cell receptor beta chains follows, all from one sample in a study of T cell repertoires in ileal Crohn's disease. This table comes from immunoSEQ multiplex PCR, and its TCRdb copy is limited to in-frame clones, with some not included. The table has more than 10,000 clones, around 70% seen once. The sample consisted of ileal tissue. The receptors were gathered from an adult with Crohn's disease. The CDR3 runs from the conserved cysteine through the conserved F or W. The order of the fields is clone size, J gene, V gene, D gene, CDR3 protein, CDR3 DNA. A D gene is named only where the DNA matches it firmly. Not all rows give a size; the values are once, few, many and, for expanded clones, a class.

size: few; J: TRBJ2-6; V: TRBV11-2; D: TRBD1; CDR3: CASSSLTWTGSGANVLTF; DNA: TGTGCCAGCAGCTCCCTAACGTGGACAGGCTCTGGGGCCAACGTCCTGACTTTC
size: NA; J: TRBJ1-2; V: TRBV30; D: NA; CDR3: CAWSDLSAFYYGYTF; DNA: TGTGCCTGGAGTGATCTGTCAGCCTTCTACTATGGCTACACCTTC
size: NA; J: TRBJ2-3; V: TRBV5-4; D: NA; CDR3: CASSLDTDTQYF; DNA: TGTGCCAGCAGCCTCGATACAGATACGCAGTATTTT
size: NA; J: TRBJ2-5; V: TRBV6-5; D: NA; CDR3: CASSYSISAVQETQYF; DNA: TGTGCCAGCAGTTACTCAATTTCAGCGGTACAAGAGACCCAGTACTTC
size: large; J: TRBJ1-5; V: TRBV6-6; D: NA; CDR3: CASSYPGHNQPQHF; DNA: TGTGCCAGCAGTTACCCGGGACATAATCAGCCCCAGCATTTT
size: NA; J: TRBJ2-7; V: TRBV11-2; D: NA; CDR3: CASTPIPLDGYEQYF; DNA: TGTGCCAGCACCCCTATCCCACTAGACGGCTACGAGCAGTACTTC
size: NA; J: TRBJ2-2; V: TRBV5-1; D: TRBD1; CDR3: CASSPDRGPTGELFF; DNA: TGCGCCAGCAGCCCTGACAGGGGGCCCACCGGGGAGCTGTTTTTT
size: NA; J: TRBJ2-5; V: TRBV6-1; D: NA; CDR3: CASSEGTYRRETQYF; DNA: TGTGCCAGCAGTGAGGGGACGTATAGACGAGAGACCCAGTACTTC
size: once; J: TRBJ1-2; V: TRBV14; D: NA; CDR3: CASSRVVDGYTF; DNA: TGTGCCAGCAGCCGGGTGGTAGATGGCTACACCTTC
size: medium-sized; J: TRBJ1-5; V: TRBV19; D: NA; CDR3: CASNPPGLSNQPQHF; DNA: TGTGCCAGTAACCCCCCAGGGTTGAGCAATCAGCCCCAGCATTTT
size: NA; J: TRBJ1-2; V: TRBV29-1; D: NA; CDR3: CSSWTEGDGYTF; DNA: TGCAGTTCATGGACGGAAGGGGATGGCTACACCTTC
size: NA; J: TRBJ2-6; V: TRBV4-2; D: NA; CDR3: CASSQAHNLGFGANVLTF; DNA: TGTGCCAGCAGCCAAGCCCATAACTTAGGGTTTGGGGCCAACGTCCTGACTTTC
size: NA; J: TRBJ2-5; V: TRBV5-1; D: NA; CDR3: CASSLQPWETQYF; DNA: TGCGCCAGCAGCTTGCAACCATGGGAGACCCAGTACTTC
size: NA; J: TRBJ2-5; V: TRBV6-4; D: NA; CDR3: CASSWAAFQETQYF; DNA: TGTGCCAGCAGTTGGGCAGCCTTTCAAGAGACCCAGTACTTC